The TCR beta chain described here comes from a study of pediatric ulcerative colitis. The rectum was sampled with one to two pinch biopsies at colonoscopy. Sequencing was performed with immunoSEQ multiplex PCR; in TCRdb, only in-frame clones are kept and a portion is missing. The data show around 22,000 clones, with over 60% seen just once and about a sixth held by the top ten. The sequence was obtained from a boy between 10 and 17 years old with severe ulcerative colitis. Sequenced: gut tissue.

CDR3 in DNA: TGTGCCAGCAGCGCTGGACGGACCACAGATACGCAGTATTTT. This encodes CASSAGRTTDTQYF. This rearrangement joins TRBV11-2 to TRBJ2-3; no definite D call. The CDR3 sequence is 14 residues long. Germline loops: CDR1 SGHAT, CDR2 FQNNGV. The ends were cut back, 5 bases at V and 2 bases at J, with 11 bases in the middle.